This T cell receptor (beta chain) was retrieved from a study of cytomegalovirus exposure and HLA in healthy donors. Per the germline V gene, CDR1 is SGHTA and CDR2 is FQGTGA. V lost 2 bases and J lost 6; bases outside the gene matches: 6. The length of the CDR3 is 17 residues. The PCR employed 60 Vbeta primers together with 13 Jbeta primers. Clones were read by immunoSEQ multiplex PCR, and TCRdb kept only the in-frame ones, dropping some. The sample holds some 120,000 clones, more than 75% seen once. A word on this clone: What it recognizes is unknown.

Study results and caveats: Accurate HLA-A and HLA-B prediction from TCR beta sequences was reported for most subjects. Listed as cytomegalovirus-associated were 150 to 200 TCR beta chains.

These donors counted as nominally healthy when sampled, but unrecorded immune exposures were likely. The specimen sequenced was PBMCs. The chain is built from TRBV7-3 and TRBJ2-1, with 14 bases that match TRBD2. This receptor was identified in a man between 18 and 35 years old in good health and CMV-seronegative. For the CDR3, the DNA is TGTGCCAGCAGCTTATACCCGGGACTAGCGGGGGTCAATGAGCAGTTCTTC. Protein sequence: CASSLYPGLAGVNEQFF.